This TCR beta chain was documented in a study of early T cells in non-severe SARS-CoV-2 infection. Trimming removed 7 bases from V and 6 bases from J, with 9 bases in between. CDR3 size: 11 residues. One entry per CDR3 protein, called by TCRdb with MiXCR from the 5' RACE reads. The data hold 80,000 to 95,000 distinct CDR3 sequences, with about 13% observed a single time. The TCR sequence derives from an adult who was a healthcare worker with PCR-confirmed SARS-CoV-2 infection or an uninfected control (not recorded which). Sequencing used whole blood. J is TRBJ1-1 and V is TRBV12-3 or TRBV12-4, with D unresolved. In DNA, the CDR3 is TGTGCCAGCACCCTACGCGCTGAAGCTTTCTTT. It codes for CASTLRAEAFF.